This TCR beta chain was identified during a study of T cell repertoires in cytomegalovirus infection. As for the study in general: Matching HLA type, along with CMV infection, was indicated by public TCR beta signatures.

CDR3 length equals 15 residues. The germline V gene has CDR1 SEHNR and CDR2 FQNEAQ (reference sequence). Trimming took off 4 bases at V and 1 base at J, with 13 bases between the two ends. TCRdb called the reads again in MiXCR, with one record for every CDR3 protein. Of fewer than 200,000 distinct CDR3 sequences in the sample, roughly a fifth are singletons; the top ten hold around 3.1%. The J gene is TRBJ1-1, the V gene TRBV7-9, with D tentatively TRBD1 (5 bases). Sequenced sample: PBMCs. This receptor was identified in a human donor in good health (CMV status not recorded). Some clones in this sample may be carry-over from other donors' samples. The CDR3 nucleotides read TGTGCCAGCAGCTGGCAGGGTACAGGGAACACTGAAGCTTTCTTT. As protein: CASSWQGTGNTEAFF.